Below are 8 T cell receptor beta chains sequenced from a single sample in a study of blood T cell repertoires in COVID-19. Profiled with immunoSEQ multiplex PCR; TCRdb holds only in-frame clones, not every one. This sample has under 50,000 clones, with 92% found just once. The material sequenced was peripheral blood. The receptors originated from a human donor in a cohort sampled during active COVID-19.

This clone was seen only once. V gene TRBV7-6 combines with J gene TRBJ2-1; tentatively, D is TRBD1 (6 bases). The CDR3 sequence is 13 residues long. In germline, CDR1 is SGHVS, CDR2 FNYEAQ. The V and J ends lost 2 bases and 6 bases respectively, with 8 bases between them. The chain's CDR3 is CASSLNRVNEQFF. The CDR3 coding sequence is TGTGCCAGCAGCTTAAACAGGGTCAATGAGCAGTTCTTC.

This rearrangement joins TRBV9 to TRBJ2-5; TRBD1 matches at 9 bases. Germline CDR1 and CDR2: SGDLS and YYNGEE. The J segment lost 5 bases and the V segment lost 2 bases, leaving 4 bases of the junction unmatched. This CDR3 has 14 residues. The CDR3, as DNA: TGTGCCAGCAGCGTGGGACAGGGAGGCGAGACCCAGTACTTC. Translated, it gives CASSVGQGGETQYF.

CDR3 coding DNA: TGTGCCAGCAGTGTACAGGTTTGGGCTAACTATGGCTACACCTTC. Amino acid sequence: CASSVQVWANYGYTF. The J gene is TRBJ1-2, the V gene TRBV28; tentatively, D is TRBD1 (5 bases). The CDR3 runs to 15 residues. V lost 5 bases, J lost 0 bases, and 13 bases lay in between. The germline CDR1 and CDR2 sequences are MDHEN and SYDVKM.

The chain is built from TRBV19 and TRBJ2-1, with no clear D. Per the germline V gene, CDR1 is LNHDA and CDR2 is SQIVND (reference sequence). This CDR3 contains 14 residues. Deletions cut 4 bases from V and 2 bases from J, with 9 bases between. The CDR3 bases are TGTGCCAGTAGTACTCTGTTTCCCTACAATGAGCAGTTCTTC. Its protein is CASSTLFPYNEQFF.

V gene TRBV28 combines with J gene TRBJ1-5; D gene ambiguous. CDR3 length: 13 residues. The V end was cut by 6 bases, the J end by 4 bases, with 10 bases between. The germline CDR1 and CDR2 sequences are MDHEN and SYDVKM. The chain's CDR3 is CASSPAGNQPQHF. As DNA, the CDR3 is TGTGCCAGCAGCCCCGCCGGGAATCAGCCCCAGCATTTT. The full variable domain, its missing parts supplied by reference TRBV28 and TRBJ1-5, is DVKVTQSSRYLVKRTGEKVFLECVQDMDHENMFWYRQDPGLGLRLIYFSYDVKMKEKGDIPEGYSVSREKKERFSLILESASTNQTSMYLCASSPAGNQPQHFGDGTRLSIL.

The V gene is TRBV19, the J gene TRBJ2-1; possibly TRBD2 for D (7 bases). Trimming took off 2 bases at V and 2 bases at J, with 13 bases between the two ends. This CDR3 has 16 residues. CDR1 LNHDA and CDR2 SQIVND come from the germline V gene (reference sequence). CDR3 loop: CASSILGGRTYNEQFF. CDR3 DNA: TGTGCCAGTAGTATATTGGGGGGGCGGACCTACAATGAGCAGTTCTTC.

The table lists this clone with a count of one. The CDR3: CASSPRDRAGEQYF. DNA for the CDR3: TGTGCCAGCAGCCCCCGGGACAGGGCGGGGGAGCAGTACTTC. This chain links TRBV3-1 (or the pseudogene TRBV3-2) with TRBJ2-7, with 9 positions matching TRBD1. Looked up from germline, CDR1 is LGHDT and CDR2 is YNNKEL (reference sequence). After removal of 4 bases from V and 7 bases from J, the junction contained 8 bases not matched to a gene. The CDR3 runs 14 residues.

This chain connects TRBV5-4 to TRBJ1-6, with 10 bases identical to TRBD1. The J segment lost 6 bases and the V segment lost 3 bases, leaving 3 bases of the junction unmatched. The CDR3 length is 15 residues. Germline CDR1 reads SGHNT; CDR2 reads YYREEE (reference sequence). Here the CDR3 reads CASSSGQGRNSPLHF. CDR3 coding DNA: TGTGCCAGCAGCTCGGGACAGGGGCGTAATTCACCCCTCCACTTT.